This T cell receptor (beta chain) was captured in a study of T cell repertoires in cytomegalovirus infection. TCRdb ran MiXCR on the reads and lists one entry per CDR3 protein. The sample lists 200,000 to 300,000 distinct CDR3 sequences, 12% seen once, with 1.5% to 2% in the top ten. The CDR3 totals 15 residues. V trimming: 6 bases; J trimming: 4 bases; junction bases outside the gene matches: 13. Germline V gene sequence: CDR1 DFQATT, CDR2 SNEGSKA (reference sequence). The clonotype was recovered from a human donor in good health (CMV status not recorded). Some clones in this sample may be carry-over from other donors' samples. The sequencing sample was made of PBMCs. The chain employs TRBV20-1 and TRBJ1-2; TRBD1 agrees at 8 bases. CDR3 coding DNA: TGCAGTGCCCCGCCGAGGCAGGGGGCGGGCTATGGCTACACCTTC. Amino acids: CSAPPRQGAGYGYTF.